The TCR beta chain under discussion was sequenced for a study of blood T cell repertoires in COVID-19. Study information: The study drew acute and convalescent COVID-19 samples from the United States, Italy and Spain.

Generated by immunoSEQ multiplex PCR, the TCRdb table keeps only in-frame clones and is missing some. Of 180,000 or so clones listed, roughly three quarters were seen once; the top ten hold around 8.1%. Germline values: CDR1 LNHDA, CDR2 SQIVND (reference sequence). V lost 5 bases and J lost 0, with 10 bases in between. CDR3 length: 14 residues. The sequenced material came from peripheral blood. The chain has TRBV19 and TRBJ1-1; tentatively, D is TRBD1 (5 bases). The origin of this receptor is a woman aged 45 to 65 with active or convalescent COVID-19. The CDR3 here is CASSLQGMNTEAFF. CDR3 DNA sequence: TGTGCCAGTAGTCTGCAGGGCATGAACACTGAAGCTTTCTTT.